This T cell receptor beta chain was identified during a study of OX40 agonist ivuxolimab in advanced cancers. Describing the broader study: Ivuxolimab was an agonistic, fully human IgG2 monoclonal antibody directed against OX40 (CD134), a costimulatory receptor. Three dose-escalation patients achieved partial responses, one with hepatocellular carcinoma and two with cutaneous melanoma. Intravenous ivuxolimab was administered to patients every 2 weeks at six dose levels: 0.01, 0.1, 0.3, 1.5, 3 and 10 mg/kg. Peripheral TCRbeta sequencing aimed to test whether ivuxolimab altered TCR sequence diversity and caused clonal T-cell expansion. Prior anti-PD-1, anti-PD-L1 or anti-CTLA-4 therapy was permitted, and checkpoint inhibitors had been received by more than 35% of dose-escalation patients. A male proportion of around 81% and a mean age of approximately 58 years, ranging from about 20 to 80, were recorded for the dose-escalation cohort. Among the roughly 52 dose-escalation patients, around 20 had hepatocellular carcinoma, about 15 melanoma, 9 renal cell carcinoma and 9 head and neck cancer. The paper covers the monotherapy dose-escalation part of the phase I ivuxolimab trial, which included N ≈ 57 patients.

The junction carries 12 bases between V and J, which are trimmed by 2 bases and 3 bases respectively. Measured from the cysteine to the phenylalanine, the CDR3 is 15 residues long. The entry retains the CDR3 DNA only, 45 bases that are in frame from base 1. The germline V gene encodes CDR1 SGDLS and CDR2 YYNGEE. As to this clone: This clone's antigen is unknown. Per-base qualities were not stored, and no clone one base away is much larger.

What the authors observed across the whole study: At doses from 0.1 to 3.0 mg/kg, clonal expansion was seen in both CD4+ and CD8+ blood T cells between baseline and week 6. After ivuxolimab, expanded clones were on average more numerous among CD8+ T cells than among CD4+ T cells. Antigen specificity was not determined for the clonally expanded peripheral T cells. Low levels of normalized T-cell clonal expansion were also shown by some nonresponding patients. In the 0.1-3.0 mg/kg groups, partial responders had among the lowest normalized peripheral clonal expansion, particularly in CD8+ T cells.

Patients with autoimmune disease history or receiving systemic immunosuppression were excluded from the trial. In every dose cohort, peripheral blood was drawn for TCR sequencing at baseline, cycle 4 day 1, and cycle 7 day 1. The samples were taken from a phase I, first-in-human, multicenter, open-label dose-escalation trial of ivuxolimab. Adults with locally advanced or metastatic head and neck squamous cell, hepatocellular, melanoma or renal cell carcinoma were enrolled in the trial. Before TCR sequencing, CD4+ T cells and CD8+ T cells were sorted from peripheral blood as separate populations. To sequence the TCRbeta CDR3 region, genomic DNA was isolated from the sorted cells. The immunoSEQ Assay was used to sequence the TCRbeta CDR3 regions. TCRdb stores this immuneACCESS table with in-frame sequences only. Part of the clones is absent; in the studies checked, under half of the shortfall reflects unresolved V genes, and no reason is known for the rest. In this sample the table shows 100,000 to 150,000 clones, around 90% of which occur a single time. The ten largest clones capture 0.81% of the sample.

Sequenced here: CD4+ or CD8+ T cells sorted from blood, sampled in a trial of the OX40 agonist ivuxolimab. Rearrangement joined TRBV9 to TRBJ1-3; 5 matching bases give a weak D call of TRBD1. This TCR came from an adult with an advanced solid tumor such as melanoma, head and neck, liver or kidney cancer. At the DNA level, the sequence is TGTGCCAGCAGCGTCGGGGGGTACGGTGGAAACACCATATATTTT. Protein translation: CASSVGGYGGNTIYF.